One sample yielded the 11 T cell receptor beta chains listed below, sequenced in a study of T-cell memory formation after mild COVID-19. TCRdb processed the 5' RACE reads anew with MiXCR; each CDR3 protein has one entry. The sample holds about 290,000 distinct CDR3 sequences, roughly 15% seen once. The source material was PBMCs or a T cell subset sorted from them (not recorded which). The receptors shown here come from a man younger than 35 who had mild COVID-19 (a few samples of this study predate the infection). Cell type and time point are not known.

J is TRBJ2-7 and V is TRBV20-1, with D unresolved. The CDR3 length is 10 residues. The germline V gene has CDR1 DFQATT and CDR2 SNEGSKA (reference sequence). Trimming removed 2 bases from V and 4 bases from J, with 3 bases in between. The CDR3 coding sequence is TGCAGTGCTAGACAATACGAGCAGTACGTC. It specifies CSARQYEQYV.

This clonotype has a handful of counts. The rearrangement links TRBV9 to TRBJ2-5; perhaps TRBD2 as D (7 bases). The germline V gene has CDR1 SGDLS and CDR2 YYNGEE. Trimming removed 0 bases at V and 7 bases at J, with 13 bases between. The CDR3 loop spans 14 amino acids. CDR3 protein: CASSVEVRGGTQYF. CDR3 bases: TGTGCCAGCAGCGTAGAGGTTAGGGGGGGGACCCAGTACTTC.

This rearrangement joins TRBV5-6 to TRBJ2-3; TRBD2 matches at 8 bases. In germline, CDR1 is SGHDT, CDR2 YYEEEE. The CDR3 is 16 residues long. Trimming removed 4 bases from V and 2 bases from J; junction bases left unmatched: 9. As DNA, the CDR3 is TGTGCCAGCAGCCTACCTCGGGGGGGCTTCACAGATACGCAGTATTTT. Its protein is CASSLPRGGFTDTQYF. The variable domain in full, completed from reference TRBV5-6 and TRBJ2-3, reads DAGVTQSPTHLIKTRGQQVTLRCSPKSGHDTVSWYQQALGQGPQFIFQYYEEEERQRGNFPDRFSGHQFPNYSSELNVNALLLGDSALYLCASSLPRGGFTDTQYFGPGTRLTVL.

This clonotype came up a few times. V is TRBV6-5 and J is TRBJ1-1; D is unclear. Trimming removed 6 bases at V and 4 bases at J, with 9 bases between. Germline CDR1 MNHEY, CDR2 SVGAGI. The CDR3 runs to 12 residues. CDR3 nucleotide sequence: TGTGCCAGCAGCTCTCGCCCCACTGAAGCTTTCTTT. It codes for CASSSRPTEAFF.

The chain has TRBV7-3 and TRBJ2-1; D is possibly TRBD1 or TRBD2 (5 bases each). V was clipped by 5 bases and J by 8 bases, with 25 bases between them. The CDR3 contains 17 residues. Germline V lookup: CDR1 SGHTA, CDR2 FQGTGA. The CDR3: CASSLRTSGAPGYEQFF. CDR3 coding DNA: TGTGCCAGCAGCCTCCGGACCTCCGGGGCGCCGGGTTATGAGCAGTTCTTC.

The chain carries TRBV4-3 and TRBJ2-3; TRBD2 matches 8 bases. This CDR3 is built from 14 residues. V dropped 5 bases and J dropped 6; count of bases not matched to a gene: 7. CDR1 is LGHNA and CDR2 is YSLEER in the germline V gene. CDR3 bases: TGCGCCAGCAGCATAACGGGGGGGCGTGATACGCAGTATTTT. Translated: CASSITGGRDTQYF.

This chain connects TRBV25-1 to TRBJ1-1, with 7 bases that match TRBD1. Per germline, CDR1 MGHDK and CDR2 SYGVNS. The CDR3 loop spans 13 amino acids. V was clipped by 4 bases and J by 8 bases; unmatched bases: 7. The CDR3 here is CASSATGATEAFF. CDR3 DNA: TGTGCCAGCAGTGCTACAGGGGCAACGGAAGCTTTCTTT.

CDR3 amino acids: CASSLFGVIGTEAFF. Written as DNA, the CDR3 is TGTGCCAGCAGCTTGTTCGGAGTAATCGGCACTGAAGCTTTCTTT. The V gene is TRBV5-6, the J gene TRBJ1-1, with D unclear. Between the trimmed V and J ends, which lost 1 base and 4 bases, there was a span of 14 bases. The V gene's germline CDR1 is SGHDT and CDR2 YYEEEE. The CDR3 runs to 15 residues.

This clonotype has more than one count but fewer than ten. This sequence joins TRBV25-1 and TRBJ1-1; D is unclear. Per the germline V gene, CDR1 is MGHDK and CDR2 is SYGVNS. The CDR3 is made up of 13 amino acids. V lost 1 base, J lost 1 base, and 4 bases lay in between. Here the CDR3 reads CASSESRNTEAFF. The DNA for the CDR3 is TGTGCCAGCAGTGAATCCAGGAACACTGAAGCTTTCTTT.

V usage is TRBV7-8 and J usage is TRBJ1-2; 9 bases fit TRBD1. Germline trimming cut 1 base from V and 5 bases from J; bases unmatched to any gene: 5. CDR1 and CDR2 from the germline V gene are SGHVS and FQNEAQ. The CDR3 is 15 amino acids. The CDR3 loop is CASSLGGQGRYGYTF. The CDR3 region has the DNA TGTGCCAGCAGCTTAGGGGGACAGGGAAGATATGGCTACACCTTC. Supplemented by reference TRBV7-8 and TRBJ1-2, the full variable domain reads GAGVSQSPRYKVAKRGQDVALRCDPISGHVSLFWYQQALGQGPEFLTYFQNEAQLDKSGLPSDRFFAERPEGSVSTLKIQRTQQEDSAVYLCASSLGGQGRYGYTFGSGTRLTVV.

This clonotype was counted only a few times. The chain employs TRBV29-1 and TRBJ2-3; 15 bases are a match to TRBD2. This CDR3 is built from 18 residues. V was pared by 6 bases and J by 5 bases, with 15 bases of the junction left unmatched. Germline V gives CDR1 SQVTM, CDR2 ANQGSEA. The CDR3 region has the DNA TGCAGCGTGACCACGGGACTAGCGGGGGGACGCGGAAAAGATACGCAGTATTTT. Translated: CSVTTGLAGGRGKDTQYF.